This TCR beta chain was identified during a study of follicular helper T cells after annual influenza vaccination (dated by TCRdb to between 2016 and 2019). Background on the whole study: Blood was drawn on days 0, 7 and 28 after each seasonal influenza vaccination. Some subjects were followed across successive annual vaccinations spanning the 2013-2014, 2014-2015 and 2015-2016 seasons to study recall of cTfh clones. One week after vaccination, a second recruited cohort of 12 to 13 subjects (Table S1) displayed a similar ICOS+CD38+ cTfh response. Multi-year samples were available from six subjects, with four subjects covering two vaccination seasons and two subjects covering three seasons. The 2013-2014 samples were cryopreserved, while the 2015 samples were processed right after collection.

Preparation of the library involved the immunoSEQ multiplex PCR assay. Adaptive Biotechnologies handled the TCRB amplification, library preparation, sequencing and preliminary bioinformatics at Survey level resolution. TCRB sequencing used multiplex PCR amplification of genomic DNA from sorted cTfh populations. The study's own analysis went as follows. Clonality was calculated in R as 1 minus normalized Shannon entropy, and the Gini index was computed with the R package ineq. The overlap score was defined as the summed counts of shared sequences divided by the total counts of all sequences in both compared samples. Significance of shared clonotypes was assessed by Fisher's exact test, with a theoretical repertoire of 10^7 TCRB sequences assumed. TCRdb stores this immuneACCESS table with in-frame sequences only. Part of the clones is absent; in the studies checked, under half of the shortfall reflects unresolved V genes, and no reason is known for the rest. That table furnishes V, J and clone size, whereas the DNA furnished D and trimming. The sample table records approximately 1,400 clones; about four fifths of these occur just once. Less than 4% of the sample is in the top ten clones.

In the paper's terms, the time point label means: 2015-2016 season, 7 days after influenza vaccination. Adults were given seasonal inactivated influenza vaccine (Fluvarix), and sorted blood CD4 subsets were followed by TCRB sequencing before and after vaccination. To be eligible, subjects had to be community-dwelling and could not have received an influenza vaccine during the previous 6 months. Influenza vaccine contraindications, substance abuse, HIV/AIDS, active malignancy, immunomodulatory medication and active illness such as respiratory infection were included among the exclusion criteria. At each time point, somewhere between 40 and 100 mL of blood was taken. Non-naive CD4+CXCR5+PD-1+ cells were defined as circulating Tfh and were sorted into two fractions, ICOS+CD38+ and ICOS-CD38-. Either Ficoll-Paque PLUS or SepMate separation was used to isolate PBMC. Cell subsets were sorted from PBMC on a BD FACS Aria before DNA extraction.

A note on this clone: No antigen is known for it. No base qualities exist here, and no much larger clone lies one base off it.

Findings and caveats that apply to the study as a whole: Day 7 ICOS+CD38+ clones were most often found later in ICOS-CD38- cTfh, suggesting that subset may serve as a memory reservoir. Successive annual vaccinations recalled a recurrent oligoclonal ICOS+CD38+ cTfh response that contained tetramer and AIM influenza-specific clonotypes. Productive TCRB sequences were recovered from only about 8.5-22% of analyzed cells, so rare clonotypes could not be sampled. ICOS+CD38+ cTfh clonality correlated with the frequency of that population, and its change correlated with the change in circulating plasmablast frequency.

Per the germline V gene, SGHTA is the CDR1 and FQGTGA is the CDR2. Here V drops 8 bases and J drops 2 bases, and the junction holds 1 base not matched to any gene. The CDR3 holds 14 amino acids from the cysteine to the phenylalanine. Only CDR3 DNA remains: 42 bases, in frame from the first base. The receptor was derived from an adult who received the influenza vaccine. This receptor chain uses TRBV7-3 and TRBJ2-1, with 12 central nucleotides matching TRBD2. The source was CXCR5+ CD38+ circulating T follicular helper cells from blood, collected 7 days after influenza vaccination. The cell subset or site label, as the study defines it: circulating Tfh, non-naive CD4+CXCR5+PD-1+ (ICOS+CD38+ or ICOS-CD38-). The nucleotide sequence is given as TGTGCCAGCTCTAGCGGGGGGGCCTACAATGAGCAGTTCTTC. It is translated as CASSSGGAYNEQFF.